This is a list of T cell receptor beta chains from one sample in a study of PD-L1 blockade in urothelial cancer. This table comes from immunoSEQ multiplex PCR, and its TCRdb copy is limited to in-frame clones, with some not included. Here the sample spans about 24,000 clones, roughly 87% being singletons. Sequences were derived from PBMCs, sampled around atezolizumab (anti-PD-L1) treatment. These receptors originate from a man over 45 with urothelial cancer. Both conserved end residues are part of each CDR3. D genes are given only for firm matches. Size values are once, few and many counts, or a class for expanded clones, and some rows have none.

clone_size	v_call	j_call	d_call	cdr3_aa	cdr3_nt
.	TRBV19	TRBJ2-2	.	CASSTGHRGPGELFF	TGTGCCAGTAGCACGGGACATAGGGGACCCGGGGAGCTGTTTTTT
once	TRBV6-1	TRBJ1-5	TRBD1	CASSWTGGIQPQHF	TGTGCCAGCAGTTGGACAGGGGGCATTCAGCCCCAGCATTTT
.	TRBV7-2	TRBJ1-5	TRBD1	CASSLGTGGIGSNQPQHF	TGTGCCAGCAGCTTAGGGACAGGGGGCATAGGAAGCAATCAGCCCCAGCATTTT
.	TRBV2	TRBJ1-2	.	CASSTLPGGYTF	TGTGCCAGCAGTACACTACCCGGAGGCTACACCTTC
.	TRBV5-1	TRBJ2-2	TRBD1	CASRRDRLDGTGELFF	TGCGCCAGCAGGCGGGACAGGTTGGATGGCACCGGGGAGCTGTTTTTT
.	TRBV27	TRBJ2-7	.	CASSLRSVRGSDEQYF	TGTGCCAGCAGTTTAAGGTCGGTTAGGGGGAGCGACGAGCAGTACTTC
.	TRBV27	TRBJ1-1	TRBD1	CASSLGQIATEAFF	TGTGCCAGCAGCCTGGGACAGATAGCCACTGAAGCTTTCTTT
.	TRBV2	TRBJ2-7	TRBD1	CASNLGQAFEQYF	TGTGCCAGCAACCTCGGACAGGCCTTTGAGCAGTACTTC
.	TRBV27	TRBJ1-1	TRBD1	CASSFGTGVAFNTEAFF	TGTGCCAGCAGTTTCGGGACAGGGGTCGCATTTAACACTGAAGCTTTCTTT
once	TRBV25-1	TRBJ2-5	TRBD1	CATRDSQGVQETQYF	TGTGCCACCCGGGACAGCCAAGGGGTCCAAGAGACCCAGTACTTC
.	TRBV7-9	TRBJ2-2	TRBD1	CAITRTGLTGELFF	TGTGCCATCACGCGGACAGGTCTGACCGGGGAGCTGTTTTTT
.	TRBV28	TRBJ2-1	.	CASRKQDPYNEQFF	TGTGCCAGTAGGAAGCAGGATCCCTACAATGAGCAGTTCTTC
.	TRBV6-4	TRBJ2-6	.	CASSRRSSGANVLTF	TGTGCCAGCAGCCGGCGGAGCTCTGGGGCCAACGTCCTGACTTTC
.	TRBV7-3	TRBJ2-3	TRBD1	CASSSGQGRADTQYF	TGTGCCAGCAGCTCGGGACAGGGTCGGGCAGATACGCAGTATTTT
.	TRBV11-2	TRBJ2-3	.	CASSLLSAGGTDTQYF	TGTGCCAGCAGCTTATTGTCCGCGGGCGGGACAGATACGCAGTATTTT
.	TRBV6-5	TRBJ2-7	.	CASSYSSGVYGEQYF	TGTGCCAGCAGTTACTCGTCGGGGGTCTACGGCGAGCAGTACTTC
.	TRBV11-2	TRBJ2-1	.	CASSLEGGPGGNEQFF	TGTGCCAGCAGCTTAGAGGGGGGCCCAGGGGGGAATGAGCAGTTCTTC
.	TRBV6-5	TRBJ1-5	TRBD1	CASRTTGGGQPQHF	TGTGCCAGCAGAACCACAGGGGGCGGGCAGCCCCAGCATTTT
.	TRBV4-1	TRBJ2-7	.	CASSPADLSYEQYF	TGCGCCAGCAGCCCAGCGGACCTCTCCTACGAGCAGTACTTC
.	TRBV7-2	TRBJ2-3	TRBD2	CASSLTPRGLAGKPQYF	TGTGCCAGCAGCTTGACACCCAGGGGACTAGCGGGGAAGCCGCAGTATTTT
.	TRBV7-2	TRBJ1-6	.	CASSIGAYNSPLHF	TGTGCCAGCAGCATCGGGGCCTATAATTCACCCCTCCACTTT
few	TRBV4-2	TRBJ1-3	TRBD1	CASSQVTGAGNTIYF	TGTGCCAGCAGCCAAGTGACAGGGGCTGGAAACACCATATATTTT
.	TRBV2	TRBJ1-3	TRBD1	CASSKDRNSGNTIYF	TGTGCCAGCTCGAAGGACAGGAACTCTGGAAACACCATATATTTT
.	TRBV5-1	TRBJ1-1	.	CASSWGQGTEAFF	TGCGCCAGCAGCTGGGGGCAGGGGACTGAAGCTTTCTTT
.	TRBV4-1	TRBJ1-5	.	CASSQEVGGPSNQPQHF	TGCGCCAGCAGCCAAGAGGTGGGGGGGCCGAGCAATCAGCCCCAGCATTTT
.	TRBV7-2	TRBJ2-7	.	CASSPRVGRSYEQYF	TGTGCCAGCAGCCCTCGGGTAGGGAGGAGTTACGAGCAGTACTTC
.	TRBV19	TRBJ1-1	.	CASSKGGGSTEAFF	TGTGCCAGTAGTAAAGGCGGGGGTAGCACTGAAGCTTTCTTT
.	TRBV19	TRBJ2-1	TRBD2	CASSTGTSGRVGFF	TGTGCCAGTAGTACCGGGACTAGCGGGAGGGTAGGGTTCTTC
.	TRBV6-1	TRBJ2-3	TRBD2	CASSESGGAPGGADTQYF	TGTGCCAGCAGTGAAAGCGGGGGGGCTCCCGGTGGGGCCGATACGCAGTATTTT
.	TRBV29-1	TRBJ1-1	.	CSVQRVRGQVNTEAFF	TGCAGCGTTCAAAGGGTAAGGGGACAAGTGAACACTGAAGCTTTCTTT
.	TRBV5-1	TRBJ2-1	TRBD2	CASTPGLAGGRPTGRVSYNEQFF	TGCGCCAGCACGCCGGGACTAGCGGGAGGGAGACCCACTGGGCGGGTTTCCTACAATGAGCAGTTCTTC
.	TRBV5-6	TRBJ2-7	.	CASSLRGFYEQYF	TGTGCCAGCAGCCTGAGGGGGTTCTACGAGCAGTACTTC